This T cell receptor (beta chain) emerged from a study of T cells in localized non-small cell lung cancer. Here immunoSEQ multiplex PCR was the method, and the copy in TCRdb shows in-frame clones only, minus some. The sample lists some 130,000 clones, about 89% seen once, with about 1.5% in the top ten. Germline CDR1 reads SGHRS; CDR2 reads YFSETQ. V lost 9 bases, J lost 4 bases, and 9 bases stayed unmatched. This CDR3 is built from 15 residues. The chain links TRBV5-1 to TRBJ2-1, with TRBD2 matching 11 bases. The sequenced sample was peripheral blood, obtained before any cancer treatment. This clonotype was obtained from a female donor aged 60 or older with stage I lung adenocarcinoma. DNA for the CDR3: TGCGCCACCAGGTTGACTAGCGGGATTTACAATGAGCAGTTCTTC. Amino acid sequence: CATRLTSGIYNEQFF.